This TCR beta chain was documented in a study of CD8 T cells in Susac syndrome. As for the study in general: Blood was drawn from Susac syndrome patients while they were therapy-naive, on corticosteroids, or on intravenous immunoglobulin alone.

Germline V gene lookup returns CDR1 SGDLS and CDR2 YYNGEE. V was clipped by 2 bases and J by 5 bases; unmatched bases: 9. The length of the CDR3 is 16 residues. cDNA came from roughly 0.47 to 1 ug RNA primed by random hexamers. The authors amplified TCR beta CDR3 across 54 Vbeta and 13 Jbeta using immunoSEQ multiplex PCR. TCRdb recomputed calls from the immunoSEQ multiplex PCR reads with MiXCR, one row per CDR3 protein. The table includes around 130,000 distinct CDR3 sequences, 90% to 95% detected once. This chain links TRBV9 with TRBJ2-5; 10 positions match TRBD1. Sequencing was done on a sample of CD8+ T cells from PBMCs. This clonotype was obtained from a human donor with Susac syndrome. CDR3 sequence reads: CASSVEDRGPIETQYF. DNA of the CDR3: TGTGCCAGCAGCGTTGAAGACAGGGGGCCCATTGAGACCCAGTACTTC.